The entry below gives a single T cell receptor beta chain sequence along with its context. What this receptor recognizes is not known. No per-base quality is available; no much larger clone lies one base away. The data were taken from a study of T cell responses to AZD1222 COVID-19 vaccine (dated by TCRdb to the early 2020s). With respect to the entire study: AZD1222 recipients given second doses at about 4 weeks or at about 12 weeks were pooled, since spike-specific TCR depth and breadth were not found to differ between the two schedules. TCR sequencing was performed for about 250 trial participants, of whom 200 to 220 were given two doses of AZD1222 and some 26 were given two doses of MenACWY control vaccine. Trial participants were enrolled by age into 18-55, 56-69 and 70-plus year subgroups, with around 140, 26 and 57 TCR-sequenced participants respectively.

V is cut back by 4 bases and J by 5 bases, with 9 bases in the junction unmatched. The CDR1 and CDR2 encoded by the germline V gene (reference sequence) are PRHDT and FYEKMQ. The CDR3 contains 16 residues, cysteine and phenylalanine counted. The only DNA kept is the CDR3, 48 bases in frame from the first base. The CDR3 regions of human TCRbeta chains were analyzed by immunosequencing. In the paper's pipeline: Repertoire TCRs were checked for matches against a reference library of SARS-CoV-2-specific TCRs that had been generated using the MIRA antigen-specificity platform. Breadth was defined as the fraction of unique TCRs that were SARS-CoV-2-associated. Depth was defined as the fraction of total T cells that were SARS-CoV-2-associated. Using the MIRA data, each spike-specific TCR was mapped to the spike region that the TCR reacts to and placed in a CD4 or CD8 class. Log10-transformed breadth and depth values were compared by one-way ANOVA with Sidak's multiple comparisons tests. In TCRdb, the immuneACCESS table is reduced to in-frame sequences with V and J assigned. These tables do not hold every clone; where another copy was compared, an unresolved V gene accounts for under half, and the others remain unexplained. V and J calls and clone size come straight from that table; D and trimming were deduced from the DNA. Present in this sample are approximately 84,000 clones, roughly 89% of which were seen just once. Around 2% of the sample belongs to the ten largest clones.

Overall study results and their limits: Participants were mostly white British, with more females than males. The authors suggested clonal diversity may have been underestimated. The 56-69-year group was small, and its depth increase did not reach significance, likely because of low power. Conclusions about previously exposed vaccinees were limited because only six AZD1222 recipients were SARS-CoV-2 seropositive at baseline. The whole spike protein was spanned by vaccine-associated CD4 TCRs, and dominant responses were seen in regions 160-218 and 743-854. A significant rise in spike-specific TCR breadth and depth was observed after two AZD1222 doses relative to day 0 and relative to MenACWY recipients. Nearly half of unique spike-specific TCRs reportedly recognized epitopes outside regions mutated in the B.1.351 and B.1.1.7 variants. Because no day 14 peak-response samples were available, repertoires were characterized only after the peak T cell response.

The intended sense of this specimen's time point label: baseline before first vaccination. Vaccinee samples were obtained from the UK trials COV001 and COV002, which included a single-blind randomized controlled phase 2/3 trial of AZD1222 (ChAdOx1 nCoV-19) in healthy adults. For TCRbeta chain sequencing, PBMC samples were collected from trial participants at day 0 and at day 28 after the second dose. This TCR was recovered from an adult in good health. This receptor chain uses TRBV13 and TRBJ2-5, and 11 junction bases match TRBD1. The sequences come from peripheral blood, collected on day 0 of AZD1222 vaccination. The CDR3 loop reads CASSSGQGAFRETQYF. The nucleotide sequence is TGTGCCAGCAGCTCCGGACAGGGGGCATTTAGGGAGACCCAGTACTTC.